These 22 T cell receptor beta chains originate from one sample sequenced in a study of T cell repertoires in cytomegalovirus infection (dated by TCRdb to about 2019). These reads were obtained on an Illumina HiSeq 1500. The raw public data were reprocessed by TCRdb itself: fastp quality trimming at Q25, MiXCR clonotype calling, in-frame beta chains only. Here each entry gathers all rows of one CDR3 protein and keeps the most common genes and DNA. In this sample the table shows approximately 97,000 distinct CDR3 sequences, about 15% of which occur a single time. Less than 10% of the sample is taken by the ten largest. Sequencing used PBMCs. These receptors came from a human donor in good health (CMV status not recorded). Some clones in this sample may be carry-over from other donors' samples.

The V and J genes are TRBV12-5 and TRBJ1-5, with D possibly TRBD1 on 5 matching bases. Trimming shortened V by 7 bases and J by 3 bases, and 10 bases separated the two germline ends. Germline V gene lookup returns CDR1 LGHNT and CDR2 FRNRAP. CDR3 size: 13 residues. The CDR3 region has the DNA TGTGCTAGTGTTCAACAGGACAATCAGCCCCAGCATTTT. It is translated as CASVQQDNQPQHF.

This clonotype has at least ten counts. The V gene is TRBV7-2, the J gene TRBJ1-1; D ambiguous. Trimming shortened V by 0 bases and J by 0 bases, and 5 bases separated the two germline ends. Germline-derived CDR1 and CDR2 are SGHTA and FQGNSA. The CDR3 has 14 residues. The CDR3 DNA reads TGTGCCAGCAGCTTAGCCGGGATGAACACTGAAGCTTTCTTT. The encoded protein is CASSLAGMNTEAFF.

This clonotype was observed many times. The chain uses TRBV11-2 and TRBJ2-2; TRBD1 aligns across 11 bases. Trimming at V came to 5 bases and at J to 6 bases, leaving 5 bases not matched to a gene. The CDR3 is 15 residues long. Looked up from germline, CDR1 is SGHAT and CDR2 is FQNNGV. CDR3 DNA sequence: TGTGCCAGCAGCCGGGACAGGGGGAGTTCCGGGGAGCTGTTTTTT. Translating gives CASSRDRGSSGELFF. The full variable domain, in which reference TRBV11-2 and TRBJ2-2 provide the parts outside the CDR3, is EAGVAQSPRYKIIEKRQSVAFWCNPISGHATLYWYQQILGQGPKLLIQFQNNGVVDDSQLPKDRFSAERLKGVDSTLKIQPAKLEDSAVYLCASSRDRGSSGELFFGEGSRLTVL.

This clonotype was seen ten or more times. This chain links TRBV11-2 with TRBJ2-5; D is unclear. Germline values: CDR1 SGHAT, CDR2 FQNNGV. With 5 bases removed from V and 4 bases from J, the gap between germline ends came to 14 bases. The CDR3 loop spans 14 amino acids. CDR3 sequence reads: CASSHSRRSETQYF. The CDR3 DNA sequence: TGTGCCAGCAGCCATTCTAGGAGATCAGAGACCCAGTACTTC.

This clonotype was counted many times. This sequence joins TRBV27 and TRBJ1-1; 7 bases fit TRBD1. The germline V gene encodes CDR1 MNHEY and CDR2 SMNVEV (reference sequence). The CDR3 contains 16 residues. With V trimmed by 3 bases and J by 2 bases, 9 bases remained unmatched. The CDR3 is CASSFGLGQHNTEAFF. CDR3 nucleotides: TGTGCCAGCAGTTTCGGACTGGGACAGCATAACACTGAAGCTTTCTTT.

DNA for the CDR3: TGTGCCAGCAGCTCCGGCGGGACAGGGCGCCGCACCGGGGAGCTGTTTTTT. Translated: CASSSGGTGRRTGELFF. The chain employs TRBV7-8 and TRBJ2-2; TRBD1 matches 9 bases. V trimming: 4 bases; J trimming: 4 bases; junction bases outside the gene matches: 10. Germline V gene sequence: CDR1 SGHVS, CDR2 FQNEAQ. The CDR3 extends over 17 amino acids.

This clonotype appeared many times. In nucleotides, the CDR3 is TGTGCCAGCAGCTCGGACAGGGTGGTTTCCCGTGGCTACACCTTC. It specifies CASSSDRVVSRGYTF. The chain carries TRBV7-2 and TRBJ1-2, with 8 bases fitting TRBD1. Germline V gene data show CDR1 as SGHTA and CDR2 as FQGNSA. This CDR3 has 15 residues. V gave up 4 bases and J gave up 7 bases; unmatched junction bases: 11.

CDR3 coding DNA: TGTGCCATCAGTGTATCTACTAGCGGGGCGAACAATGAGCAGTTCTTC. This codes for CAISVSTSGANNEQFF. V and J are TRBV10-3 and TRBJ2-1; 10 bases match TRBD2. Germline V CDR1 and CDR2: ENHRY, SYGVKD. V was pared by 4 bases and J by 5 bases, with 8 bases of the junction left unmatched. The CDR3 sequence is 16 residues long.

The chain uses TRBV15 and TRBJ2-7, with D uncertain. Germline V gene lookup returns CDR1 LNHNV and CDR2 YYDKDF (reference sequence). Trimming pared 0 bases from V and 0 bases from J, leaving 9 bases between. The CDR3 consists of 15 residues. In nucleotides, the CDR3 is TGTGCCACCAGCAGAGAAATTAGGAACTCCTACGAGCAGTACTTC. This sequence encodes CATSREIRNSYEQYF.

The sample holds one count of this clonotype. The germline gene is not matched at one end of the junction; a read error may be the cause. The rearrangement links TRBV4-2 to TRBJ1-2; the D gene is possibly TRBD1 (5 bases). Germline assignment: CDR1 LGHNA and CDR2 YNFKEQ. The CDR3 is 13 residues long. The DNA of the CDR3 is TGTGCCAACAGCCAAGGCAGGGAACTAGGCTACACCTTC. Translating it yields CANSQGRELGYTF.

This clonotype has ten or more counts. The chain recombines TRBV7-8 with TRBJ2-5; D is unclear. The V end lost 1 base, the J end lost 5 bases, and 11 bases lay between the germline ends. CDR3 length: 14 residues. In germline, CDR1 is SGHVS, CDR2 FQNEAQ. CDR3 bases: TGTGCCAGCAGCTTAGACAACGGCCGGGAGACCCAGTACTTC. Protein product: CASSLDNGRETQYF. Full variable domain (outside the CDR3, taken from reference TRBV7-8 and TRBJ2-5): GAGVSQSPRYKVAKRGQDVALRCDPISGHVSLFWYQQALGQGPEFLTYFQNEAQLDKSGLPSDRFFAERPEGSVSTLKIQRTQQEDSAVYLCASSLDNGRETQYFGPGTRLLVL.

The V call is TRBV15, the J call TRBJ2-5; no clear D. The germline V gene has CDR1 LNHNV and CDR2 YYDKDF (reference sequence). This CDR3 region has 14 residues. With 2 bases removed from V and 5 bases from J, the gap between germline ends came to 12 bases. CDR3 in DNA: TGTGCCACCAGCAGATCCAGAGGAAGGGAGACCCAGTACTTC. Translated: CATSRSRGRETQYF.

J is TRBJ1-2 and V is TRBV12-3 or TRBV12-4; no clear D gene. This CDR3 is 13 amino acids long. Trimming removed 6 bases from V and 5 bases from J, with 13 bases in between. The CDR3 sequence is CASSLRTGYGYTF. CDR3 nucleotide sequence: TGTGCCAGCAGCTTACGGACGGGATATGGCTACACCTTC.

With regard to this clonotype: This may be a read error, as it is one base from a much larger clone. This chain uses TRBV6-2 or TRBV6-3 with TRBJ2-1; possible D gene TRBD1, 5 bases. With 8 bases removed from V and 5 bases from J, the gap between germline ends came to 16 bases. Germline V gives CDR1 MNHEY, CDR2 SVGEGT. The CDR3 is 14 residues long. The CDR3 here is CASVKTGTNNEQFF. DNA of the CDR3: TGTGCCAGCGTCAAAACAGGAACTAACAATGAGCAGTTCTTC.

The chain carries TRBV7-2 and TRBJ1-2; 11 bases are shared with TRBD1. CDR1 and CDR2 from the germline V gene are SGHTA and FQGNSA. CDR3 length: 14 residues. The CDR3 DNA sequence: TGTGAAAGCAGCCAGGACAGGGGGCTTATTGGCTACACCTTC. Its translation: CESSQDRGLIGYTF.

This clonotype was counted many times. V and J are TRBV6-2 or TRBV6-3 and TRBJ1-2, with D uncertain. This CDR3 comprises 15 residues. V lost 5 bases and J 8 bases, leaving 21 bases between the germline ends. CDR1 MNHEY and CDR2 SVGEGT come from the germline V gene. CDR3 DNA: TGTGCCAGCAGTCCCCGGGTAGGGAGATACGAGGGCTACACCTTC. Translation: CASSPRVGRYEGYTF.

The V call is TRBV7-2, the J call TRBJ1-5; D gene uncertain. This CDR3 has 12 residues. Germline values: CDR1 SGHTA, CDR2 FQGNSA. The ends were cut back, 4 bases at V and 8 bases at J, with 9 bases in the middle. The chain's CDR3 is CASSSLMEPQHF. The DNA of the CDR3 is TGTGCCAGCAGCTCCCTGATGGAGCCCCAGCATTTT.

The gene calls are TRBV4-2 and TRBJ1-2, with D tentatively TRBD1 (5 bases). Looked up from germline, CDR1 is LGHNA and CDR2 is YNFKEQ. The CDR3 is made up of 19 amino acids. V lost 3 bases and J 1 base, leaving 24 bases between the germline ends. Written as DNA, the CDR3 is TGTGCCAGCAGCCAGGAACCCAGGGACGGATATCTTATTAACTATGGCTACACCTTC. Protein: CASSQEPRDGYLINYGYTF.

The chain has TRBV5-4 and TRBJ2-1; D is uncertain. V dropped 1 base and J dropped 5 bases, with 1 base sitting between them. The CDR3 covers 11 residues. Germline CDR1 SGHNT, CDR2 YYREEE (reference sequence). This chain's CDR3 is CASSLNNEQFF. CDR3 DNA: TGTGCCAGCAGCTTGAACAATGAGCAGTTCTTC.

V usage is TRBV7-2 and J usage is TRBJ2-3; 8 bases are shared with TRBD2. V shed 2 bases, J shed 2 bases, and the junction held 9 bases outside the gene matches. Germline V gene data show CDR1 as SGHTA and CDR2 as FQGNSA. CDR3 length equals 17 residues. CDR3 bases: TGTGCCAGCAGCTTAACGCGGGGGGCGTCGAACACAGATACGCAGTATTTT. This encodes CASSLTRGASNTDTQYF.

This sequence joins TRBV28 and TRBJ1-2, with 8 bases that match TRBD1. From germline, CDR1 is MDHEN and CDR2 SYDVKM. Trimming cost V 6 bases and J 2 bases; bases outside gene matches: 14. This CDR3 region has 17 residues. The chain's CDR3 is CASSSGTGAAWNYGYTF. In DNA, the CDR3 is TGTGCCAGCAGCTCCGGGACAGGCGCCGCCTGGAACTATGGCTACACCTTC.

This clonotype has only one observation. CDR3 sequence reads: CSASQAGTTDTQYF. For the CDR3, the DNA is TGCAGTGCTAGCCAAGCGGGGACCACAGATACGCAGTATTTT. J is TRBJ2-3 and V is TRBV20-1; 7 bases match TRBD2. The CDR3 is 14 amino acids. Trimming took 3 bases from V and 2 from J; bases not matched to a gene: 5. CDR1 and CDR2 from the germline V gene are DFQATT and SNEGSKA (reference sequence).